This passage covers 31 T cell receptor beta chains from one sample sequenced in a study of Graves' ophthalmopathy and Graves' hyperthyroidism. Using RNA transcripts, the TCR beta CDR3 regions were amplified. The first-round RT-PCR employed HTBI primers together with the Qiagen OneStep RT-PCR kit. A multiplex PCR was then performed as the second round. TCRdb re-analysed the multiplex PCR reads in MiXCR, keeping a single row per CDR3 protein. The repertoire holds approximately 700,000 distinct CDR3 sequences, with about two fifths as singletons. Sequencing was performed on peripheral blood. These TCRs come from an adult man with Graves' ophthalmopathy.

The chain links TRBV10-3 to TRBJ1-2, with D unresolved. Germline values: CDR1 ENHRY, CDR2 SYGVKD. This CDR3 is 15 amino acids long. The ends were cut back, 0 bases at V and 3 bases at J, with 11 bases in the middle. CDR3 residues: CAISESSGRYYGYTF. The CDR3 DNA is TGTGCCATCAGTGAGTCTTCGGGCCGCTACTATGGCTACACCTTC.

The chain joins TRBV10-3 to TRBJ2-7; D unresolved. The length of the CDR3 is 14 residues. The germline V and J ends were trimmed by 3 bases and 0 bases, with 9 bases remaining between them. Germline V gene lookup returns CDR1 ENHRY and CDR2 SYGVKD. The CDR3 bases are TGTGCCATCAGTGACAGATTAAGCTCCTACGAGCAGTACTTC. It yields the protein CAISDRLSSYEQYF.

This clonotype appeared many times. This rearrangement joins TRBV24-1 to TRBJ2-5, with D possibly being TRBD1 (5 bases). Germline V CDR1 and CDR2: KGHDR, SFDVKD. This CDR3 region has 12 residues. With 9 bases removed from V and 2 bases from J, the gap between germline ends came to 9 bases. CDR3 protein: CATQDSQETQYF. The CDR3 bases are TGTGCCACCCAAGACAGTCAAGAGACCCAGTACTTC.

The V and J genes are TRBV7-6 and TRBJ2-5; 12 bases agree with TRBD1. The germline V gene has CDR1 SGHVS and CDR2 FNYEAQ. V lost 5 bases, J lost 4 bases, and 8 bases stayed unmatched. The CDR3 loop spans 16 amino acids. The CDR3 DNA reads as TGTGCCAGCAGCGAGGGACAGGGGGCGAGTGGAGAGACCCAGTACTTC. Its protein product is CASSEGQGASGETQYF.

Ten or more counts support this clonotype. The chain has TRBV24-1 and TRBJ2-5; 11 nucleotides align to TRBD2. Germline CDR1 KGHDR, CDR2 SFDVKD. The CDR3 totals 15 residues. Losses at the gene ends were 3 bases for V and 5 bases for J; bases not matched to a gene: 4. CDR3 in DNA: TGTGCCACCAGTGATACTAGCGGGAGCGATGAGACCCAGTACTTC. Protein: CATSDTSGSDETQYF.

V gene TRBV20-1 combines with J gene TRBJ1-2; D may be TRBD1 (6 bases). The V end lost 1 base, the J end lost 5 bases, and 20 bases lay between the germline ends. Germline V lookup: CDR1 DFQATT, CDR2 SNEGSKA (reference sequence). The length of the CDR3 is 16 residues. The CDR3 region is CSARGGGAGRPYGYTF. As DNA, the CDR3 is TGCAGTGCTAGAGGTGGGGGGGCCGGACGGCCTTATGGCTACACCTTC.

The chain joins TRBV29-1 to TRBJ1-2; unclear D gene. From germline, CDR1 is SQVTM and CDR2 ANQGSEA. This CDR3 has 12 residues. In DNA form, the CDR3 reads TGCAGTGCCGCCTCCTTGGGGTATGGCTACACCTTC. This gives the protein CSAASLGYGYTF.

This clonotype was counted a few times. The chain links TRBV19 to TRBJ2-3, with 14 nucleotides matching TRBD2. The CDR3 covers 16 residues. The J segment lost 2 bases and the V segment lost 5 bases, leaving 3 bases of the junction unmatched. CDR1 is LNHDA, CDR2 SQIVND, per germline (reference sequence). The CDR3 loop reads CASSSGLAGATDTQYF. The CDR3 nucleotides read TGTGCCAGTAGTTCGGGACTAGCGGGAGCCACAGATACGCAGTATTTT.

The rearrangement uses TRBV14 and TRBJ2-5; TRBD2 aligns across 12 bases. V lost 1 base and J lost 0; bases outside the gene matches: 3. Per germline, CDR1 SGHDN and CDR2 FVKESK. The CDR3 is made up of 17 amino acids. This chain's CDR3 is CASSQGTSGVYQETQYF. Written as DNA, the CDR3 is TGTGCCAGCAGCCAAGGGACTAGCGGGGTGTACCAAGAGACCCAGTACTTC.

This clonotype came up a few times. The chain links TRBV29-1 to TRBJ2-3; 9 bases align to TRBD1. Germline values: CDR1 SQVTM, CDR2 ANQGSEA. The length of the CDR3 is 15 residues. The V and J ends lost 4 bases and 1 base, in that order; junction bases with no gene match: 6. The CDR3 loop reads CSVVIRDRGTDTQYF. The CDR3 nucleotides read TGCAGCGTTGTAATCCGGGACAGGGGCACAGATACGCAGTATTTT.

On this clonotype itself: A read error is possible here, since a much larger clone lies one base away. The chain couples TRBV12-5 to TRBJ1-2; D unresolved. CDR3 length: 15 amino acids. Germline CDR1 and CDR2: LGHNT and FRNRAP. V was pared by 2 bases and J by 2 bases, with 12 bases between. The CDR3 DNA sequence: TGTGCTAGTGGTTTGAACGGGAACAGAAACTATGGCTACACCTTC. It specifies CASGLNGNRNYGYTF.

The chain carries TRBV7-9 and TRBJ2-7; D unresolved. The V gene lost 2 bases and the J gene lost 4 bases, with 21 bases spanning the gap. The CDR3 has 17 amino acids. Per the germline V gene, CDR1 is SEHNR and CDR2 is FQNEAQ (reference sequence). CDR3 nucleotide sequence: TGTGCCAGCAGCTTATCATTTCAAATCCATCCAGAATACGAGCAGTACTTC. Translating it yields CASSLSFQIHPEYEQYF.

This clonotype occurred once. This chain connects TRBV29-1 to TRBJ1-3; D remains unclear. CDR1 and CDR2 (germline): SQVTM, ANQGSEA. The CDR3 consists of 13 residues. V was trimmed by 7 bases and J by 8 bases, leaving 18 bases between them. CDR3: CSETDTAGYTIYF. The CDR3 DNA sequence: TGCAGCGAGACCGACACGGCGGGATACACCATATATTTT.

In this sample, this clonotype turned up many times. The CDR3 here is CASSFDRLETQYF. CDR3 DNA sequence: TGTGCCAGCAGCTTTGACAGGCTGGAGACCCAGTACTTC. The rearrangement uses TRBV5-5 and TRBJ2-5; tentative D call: TRBD1 (6 bases). V was trimmed by 2 bases and J by 5 bases, leaving 10 bases between them. The CDR3 totals 13 residues. Per the germline V gene, CDR1 is SGHKS and CDR2 is YYEKEE (reference sequence).

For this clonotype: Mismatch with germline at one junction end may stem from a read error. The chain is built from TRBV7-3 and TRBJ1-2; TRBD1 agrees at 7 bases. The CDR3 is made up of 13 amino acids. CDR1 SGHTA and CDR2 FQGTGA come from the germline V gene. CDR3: CASSADREVGYTF. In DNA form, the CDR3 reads TGCGCCAGCAGTGCCGACAGGGAAGTTGGCTACACCTTC.

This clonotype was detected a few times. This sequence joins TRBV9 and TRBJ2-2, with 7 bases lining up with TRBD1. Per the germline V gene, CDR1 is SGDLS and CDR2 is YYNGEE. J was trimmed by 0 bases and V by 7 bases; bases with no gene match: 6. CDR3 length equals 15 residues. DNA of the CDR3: TGTGCCAGCGGTACAGGGGCTGCGAACACCGGGGAGCTGTTTTTT. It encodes CASGTGAANTGELFF.

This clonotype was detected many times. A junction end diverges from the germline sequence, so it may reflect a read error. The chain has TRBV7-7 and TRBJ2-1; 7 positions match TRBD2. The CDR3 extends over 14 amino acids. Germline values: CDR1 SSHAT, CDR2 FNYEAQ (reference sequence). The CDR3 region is CASSRVGGGDEQFF. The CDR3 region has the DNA TGTGCTAGCAGCCGGGTTGGCGGGGGTGATGAGCAGTTCTTC.

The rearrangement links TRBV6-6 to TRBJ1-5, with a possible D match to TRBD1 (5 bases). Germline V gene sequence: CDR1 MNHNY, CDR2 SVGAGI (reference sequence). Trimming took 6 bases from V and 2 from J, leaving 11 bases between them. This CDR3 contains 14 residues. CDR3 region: CASSHGGGNQPQHF. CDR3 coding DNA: TGTGCCAGCAGCCACGGGGGGGGCAATCAGCCCCAGCATTTT.

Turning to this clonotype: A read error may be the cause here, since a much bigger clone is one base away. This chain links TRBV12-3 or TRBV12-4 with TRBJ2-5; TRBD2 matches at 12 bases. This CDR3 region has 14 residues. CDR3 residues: CASRLAGGIETRYF. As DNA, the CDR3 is TGTGCCAGCAGACTAGCGGGAGGCATAGAGACCCGGTACTTC.

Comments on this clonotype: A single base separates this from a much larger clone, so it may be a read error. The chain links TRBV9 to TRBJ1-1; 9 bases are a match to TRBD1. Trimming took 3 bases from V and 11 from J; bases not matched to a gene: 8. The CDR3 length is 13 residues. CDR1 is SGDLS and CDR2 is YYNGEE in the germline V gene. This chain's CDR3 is CASSAGTGMGAFF. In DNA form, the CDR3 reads TGTGCCAGCAGCGCCGGGACAGGGATGGGGGCTTTCTTT.

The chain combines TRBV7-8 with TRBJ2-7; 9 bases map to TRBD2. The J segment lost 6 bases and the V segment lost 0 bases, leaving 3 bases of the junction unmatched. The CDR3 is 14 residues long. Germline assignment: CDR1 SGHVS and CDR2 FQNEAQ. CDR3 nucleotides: TGTGCCAGCAGCTTAGCGGCGGGAGGGCCCGAGCAGTACTTC. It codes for CASSLAAGGPEQYF.

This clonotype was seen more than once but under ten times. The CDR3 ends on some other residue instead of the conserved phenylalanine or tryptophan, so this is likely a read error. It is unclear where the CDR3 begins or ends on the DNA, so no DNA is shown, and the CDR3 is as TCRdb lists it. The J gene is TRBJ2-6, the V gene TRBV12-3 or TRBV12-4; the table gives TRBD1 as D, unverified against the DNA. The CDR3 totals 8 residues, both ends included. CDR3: CASSPGTS.

CDR3 residues: CASALGTGGPETQYF. The CDR3 region has the DNA TGTGCTAGTGCCCTCGGGACAGGGGGTCCAGAGACCCAGTACTTC. The chain employs TRBV12-5 and TRBJ2-5; 11 bases are shared with TRBD1. The CDR3 sequence is 15 residues long. V was clipped by 7 bases and J by 4 bases; unmatched bases: 8. The germline V gene has CDR1 LGHNT and CDR2 FRNRAP.

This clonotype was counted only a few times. This CDR3 reads CASSLDPGRNTEAFF. The CDR3, as DNA: TGTGCCAGCAGCTTAGACCCAGGGAGGAACACTGAAGCTTTCTTT. This chain uses TRBV7-9 with TRBJ1-1, with D maybe TRBD1 (5 bases). V was cut by 1 base and J by 1 base, with 10 bases left in between. The CDR3 is 15 residues long. CDR1 is SEHNR, CDR2 FQNEAQ, per germline (reference sequence).

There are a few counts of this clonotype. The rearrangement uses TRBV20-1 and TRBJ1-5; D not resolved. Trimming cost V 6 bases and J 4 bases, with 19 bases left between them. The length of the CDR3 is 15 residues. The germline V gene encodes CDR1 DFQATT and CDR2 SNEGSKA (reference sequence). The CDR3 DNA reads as TGCAGTGCCACCCCGACAACCACTATTAATCAGCCCCAGCATTTT. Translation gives CSATPTTTINQPQHF.

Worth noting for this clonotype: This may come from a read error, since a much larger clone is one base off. CDR3 DNA sequence: TGTGCCAGCAGCGTAGGGGCTAGCGGGATATCCCACGAGCAGTACTTC. As protein: CASSVGASGISHEQYF. The chain joins TRBV9 to TRBJ2-7, with TRBD2 matching 9 bases. J was trimmed by 5 bases and V by 0 bases; bases with no gene match: 9. The CDR3 is 16 residues long. Germline CDR1 reads SGDLS; CDR2 reads YYNGEE. The full variable domain, rest sourced from reference TRBV9 and TRBJ2-7, is DSGVTQTPKHLITATGQRVTLRCSPRSGDLSVYWYQQSLDQGLQFLIQYYNGEERAKGNILERFSAQQFPDLHSELNLSSLELGDSALYFCASSVGASGISHEQYFGPGTRLTVT.

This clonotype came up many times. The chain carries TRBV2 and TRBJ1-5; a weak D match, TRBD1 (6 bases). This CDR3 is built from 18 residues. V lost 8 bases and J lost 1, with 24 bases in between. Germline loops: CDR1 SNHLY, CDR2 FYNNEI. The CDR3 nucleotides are TGTGCCAGCTATAGGGGGTGGGGACCTAGGATCAGCAATCAGCCCCAGCATTTT. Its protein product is CASYRGWGPRISNQPQHF.

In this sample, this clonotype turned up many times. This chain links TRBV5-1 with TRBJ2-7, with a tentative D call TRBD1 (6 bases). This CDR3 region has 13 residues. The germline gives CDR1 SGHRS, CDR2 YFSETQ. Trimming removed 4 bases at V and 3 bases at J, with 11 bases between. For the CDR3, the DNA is TGCGCCAGCAGCGGGTCGGACAGCTACGAGCAGTACTTC. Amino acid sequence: CASSGSDSYEQYF.

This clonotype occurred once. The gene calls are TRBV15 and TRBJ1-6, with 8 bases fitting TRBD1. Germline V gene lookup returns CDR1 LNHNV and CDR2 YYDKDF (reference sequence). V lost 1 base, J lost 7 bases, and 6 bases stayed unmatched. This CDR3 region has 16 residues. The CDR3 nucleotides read TGTGCCACCAGCAGAGTCAGGCAGGGGGCAAATTCACCCCTCCACTTT. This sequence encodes CATSRVRQGANSPLHF. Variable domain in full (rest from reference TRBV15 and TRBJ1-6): DAMVIQNPRYQVTQFGKPVTLSCSQTLNHNVMYWYQQKSSQAPKLLFHYYDKDFNNEADTPDNFQSRRPNTSFCFLDIRSPGLGDTAMYLCATSRVRQGANSPLHFGNGTRLTVT.

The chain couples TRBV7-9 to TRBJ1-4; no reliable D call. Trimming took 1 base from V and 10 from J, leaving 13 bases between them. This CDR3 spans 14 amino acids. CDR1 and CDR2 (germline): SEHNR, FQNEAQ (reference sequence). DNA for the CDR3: TGTGCCAGCAGCTTAGGGACTCTCTCTGGAAAACTGTTTTTT. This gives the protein CASSLGTLSGKLFF. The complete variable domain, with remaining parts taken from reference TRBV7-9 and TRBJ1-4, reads DTGVSQNPRHKITKRGQNVTFRCDPISEHNRLYWYRQTLGQGPEFLTYFQNEAQLEKSRLLSDRFSAERPKGSFSTLEIQRTEQGDSAMYLCASSLGTLSGKLFFGSGTQLSVL.

CDR3 DNA sequence: TGTGCCACCAGCAGAGCACGGGCAGCGAACACCGGGGAGCAGTACTTC. Encoded protein: CATSRARAANTGEQYF. The rearrangement joins TRBV15 to TRBJ2-7; D not certain. In germline, CDR1 is LNHNV, CDR2 YYDKDF (reference sequence). The CDR3 runs 16 residues. Deletions cut 1 base from V and 7 bases from J, with 20 bases between.